This T cell receptor (beta chain) was profiled in a study of T cells in Graves' hyperthyroidism and ophthalmopathy (dated by TCRdb to between 2018 and 2021). Turning to the overall study: To identify distinguishing TCR V-J signatures, a discovery cohort of around 100 patients was used, comprising roughly 45 with Graves' ophthalmopathy and about 59 with stable Graves' hyperthyroidism. Whether ophthalmopathy could be predicted prospectively was tested in an independent validation cohort made up of roughly 20 hyperthyroidism patients plus 17 patients who later progressed to ophthalmopathy. For training and testing, the 95 to 100 patients in the discovery cohort were randomly divided in a 7:3 ratio. Thyroid tissue and blood T-cell repertoires from about 6 Graves' hyperthyroidism patients were also compared in the study. After blood sampling, hyperthyroidism patients were treated with methimazole at a starting dose of 30 mg daily, and ophthalmopathy patients were treated with high-dose intravenous methylprednisolone. The paper describes TCR Vbeta CDR3 sequencing of 135 peripheral blood samples, made up of 40 to 45 ophthalmopathy patients, approximately 76 hyperthyroidism patients and about 17 progressor patients. The study at large found these results: Most expanded thyroid clonotypes (frequency above 0.001) were also found in blood, which suggests that blood repertoires may mirror thyroid immune responses. In validation, progression to ophthalmopathy was predicted by the model with 55% to 71% sensitivity and approximately 78% specificity, a median of approximately 6.5 months before onset. A 13 V-J signature model separated ophthalmopathy from stable hyperthyroidism, with roughly 88% sensitivity and roughly 81% specificity in cross-validation and 80%/75% in testing. Sample size was not statistically predetermined, and investigators were not blinded to group allocation.

Exclusion was applied to patients with uncontrolled infections, other autoimmune diseases, pregnancy or lactation. Diagnoses were established on the basis of clinical symptoms, serum thyroxine and TRAb, thyroid ultrasound, and orbital computed tomography. Total RNA was extracted with Trizol reagent, and quality was checked on an Agilent 2100 Bioanalyzer. Details on this clonotype: It has no known antigen specificity. Base-call qualities are not available, and no considerably larger clone is one nucleotide away.

Amplification of TCR beta CDR3 regions was carried out from RNA transcripts. The TCR CDR3 was subjected to a first round of RT-PCR using the HTBI primer set and the Qiagen OneStep RT-PCR kit. Libraries were constructed in a second round of multiplex PCR, after which size selection and purification were carried out. The libraries were sequenced on an Illumina HiSeq2000 using paired-end 100 bp reads. Processing in the source paper ran as follows. Raw data were processed with SOAPnuke, discarding reads with adapters, uncalled bases, mean Phred below 15, or no exact constant-primer or identifier match. COPE v1.2.5 was used to merge high-quality paired reads, and clonotypes were defined as unique nucleotide sequences. MiTCR v1.1 was used to align clonotypes to the IMGT TRBV, TRBD and TRBJ reference segments. The analysis included only V-J combinations with a frequency above 0.0001, which together covered around 99% of the repertoires. A TCS score was defined as the ratio between F50 (clonal expansion) and ExV (chaos), using BLOSUM62-based TCRdist between CDR3 peptides within each V-J. Welch's t-statistics and random forest reduced 500 to 650 V-J features to under 15, which were used in a naive Bayes classifier (R e1071). The similarity between thyroid and blood repertoires was quantified using the Morisita-Horn index. The public sequencing data were trimmed at Q25 with fastp and processed into clonotypes with MiXCR by TCRdb, which kept only in-frame beta chains. Every CDR3 protein is listed once, alongside the most common genes and DNA of its rows. The V and J calls were not made by the authors but by TCRdb's processing. The sample table contains hundreds of thousands of distinct CDR3 sequences; only one count was recorded for 45% of them. The ten biggest clones cover 6.5% to 9% of the sample.

V has 5 bases trimmed and J has 0 bases trimmed; junction bases matching no gene number 9. From its cysteine to its phenylalanine, the CDR3 spans 18 amino acids. The CDR3 DNA has 54 bases and is translated from base 1. CDR1 and CDR2 were assigned from the germline V gene as KGHDR and SFDVKD. The sample comprised peripheral blood or thyroid tissue (not recorded which). The sequence was obtained from an adult man with Graves' disease, either hyperthyroidism or ophthalmopathy (not recorded which). The rearranged segments are TRBV24-1 and TRBJ2-1; TRBD2 agrees with 10 junctional bases. The DNA reads as follows: TGTGCCACCAGTGGTGGGGGACTAGCGCTAAGCTCCTACAATGAGCAGTTCTTC. Translated, it reads CATSGGGLALSSYNEQFF.